The 9 T cell receptor beta chains given below trace back to one sample, sequenced in a study of blood T cell repertoires in COVID-19 (TCRdb year 2020). The library was built by means of the immunoSEQ multiplex PCR assay. This is the immuneACCESS table as TCRdb keeps it, with only in-frame sequences that have V and J called. A part of the clones is gone; compared with another copy, unresolved V genes explain less than half, and the rest is unexplained. Here the sample has fewer than 250,000 clones; roughly 91% occur a single time. The ten largest clones add up to around 7% of the sample. The sample taken for sequencing was PBMCs or T cells enriched from blood (not recorded which). These receptors came from a man younger than 40 in a cohort exposed to, infected with or recovered from COVID-19 (not recorded which).

The chain carries TRBV21-1 and TRBJ2-3; the table's D call, TRBD2, has no DNA check behind it. TRBV21-1 is a recognized pseudogene. CDR3 length equals 14 residues. DNA of the CDR3: TGTGCCAGCAGCAAAACTAGCGGGACGAATACGCAGTATTTT. Translation: CASSKTSGTNTQYF.

The chain is built from TRBV25-1 and TRBJ1-4; D might be TRBD1 (5 bases). Per the germline V gene, CDR1 is MGHDK and CDR2 is SYGVNS. V lost 4 bases, J lost 2 bases, and 11 bases lay in between. This CDR3 has 15 residues. CDR3 region: CASSVMGGTNEKLFF. The CDR3 nucleotides read TGTGCCAGCAGTGTAATGGGGGGGACTAATGAAAAACTGTTTTTT. Together with reference TRBV25-1 and TRBJ1-4, the CDR3 gives the full variable domain: EADIYQTPRYLVIGTGKKITLECSQTMGHDKMYWYQQDPGMELHLIHYSYGVNSTEKGDLSSESTVSRIRTEHFPLTLESARPSHTSQYLCASSVMGGTNEKLFFGSGTQLSVL.

The chain has TRBV29-1 and TRBJ1-2; D uncertain. The germline V gene has CDR1 SQVTM and CDR2 ANQGSEA. This CDR3 is built from 13 residues. V lost 0 bases and J 6 bases, leaving 11 bases between the germline ends. CDR3 bases: TGCAGCGTTGAAGACTCCCGAGAGGATGGCTACACCTTC. Translation gives CSVEDSREDGYTF. Drawing the rest from reference TRBV29-1 and TRBJ1-2, the complete variable domain is SAVISQKPSRDICQRGTSLTIQCQVDSQVTMMFWYRQQPGQSLTLIATANQGSEATYESGFVIDKFPISRPNLTFSTLTVSNMSPEDSSIYLCSVEDSREDGYTFGSGTRLTVV.

This clone is a singleton in its sample. The chain recombines TRBV29-1 with TRBJ1-1; 9 positions match TRBD1. Germline V gene lookup returns CDR1 SQVTM and CDR2 ANQGSEA. The V segment lost 6 bases and the J segment 2 bases; nucleotides outside the gene matches: 7. The CDR3 loop spans 14 amino acids. CDR3: CSVPDRGQNTEAFF. CDR3 nucleotide sequence: TGCAGCGTCCCGGACAGGGGACAAAACACTGAAGCTTTCTTT.

This chain uses TRBV4-1 with TRBJ2-2, with D tentatively TRBD2 (5 bases). The CDR3 extends over 16 amino acids. V gave up 2 bases and J gave up 3 bases, with 13 bases separating them. Germline CDR1 and CDR2: MGHRA and YSYEKL. Here the CDR3 DNA reads TGCGCCAGCAGCCAATTGTTTCTAGCAGACACCGGGGAGCTGTTTTTT. Translated: CASSQLFLADTGELFF.

This clone has only one observation. The chain links TRBV14 to TRBJ1-2; 8 bases line up with TRBD1. J gave up 6 bases and V 4 bases, and 10 bases lay outside the gene matches. The germline gives CDR1 SGHDN, CDR2 FVKESK. This CDR3 has 15 residues. The CDR3 here is CASSPRDRSLDGYTF. The CDR3 DNA is TGTGCCAGCAGCCCGCGGGACAGGTCCCTAGATGGCTACACCTTC. The variable domain in full, completed from reference TRBV14 and TRBJ1-2, reads EAGVTQFPSHSVIEKGQTVTLRCDPISGHDNLYWYRRVMGKEIKFLLHFVKESKQDESGMPNNRFLAERTGGTYSTLKVQPAELEDSGVYFCASSPRDRSLDGYTFGSGTRLTVV.

The chain combines TRBV6-5 with TRBJ2-3; TRBD1 aligns across 8 bases. The germline gives CDR1 MNHEY, CDR2 SVGAGI. J gave up 1 base and V 5 bases, and 5 bases lay outside the gene matches. The CDR3 is 15 residues long. The CDR3 coding sequence is TGTGCCAGCAGTCAACAGACAGGGGGCACAGATACGCAGTATTTT. This codes for CASSQQTGGTDTQYF.

The chain uses TRBV5-4 and TRBJ1-2, with D possibly being TRBD1 (6 bases). CDR3 length: 14 amino acids. Trimming stripped 2 bases from V and 8 bases from J, with 16 bases between. Germline V lookup: CDR1 SGHNT, CDR2 YYREEE (reference sequence). CDR3: CASSFLGGREGYTF. In nucleotides, the CDR3 is TGTGCCAGCAGCTTTTTAGGGGGTCGTGAGGGCTACACCTTC.

The sample holds a few counts of this clone. The rearrangement links TRBV5-4 to TRBJ1-2; D is unresolved. V lost 2 bases to trimming and J lost 2 bases, with 10 bases between them. Germline V gene data show CDR1 as SGHNT and CDR2 as YYREEE (reference sequence). The CDR3 has 14 residues. DNA of the CDR3: TGTGCCAGCAGCTTAACGGGTCAAAACTATGGCTACACCTTC. It yields the protein CASSLTGQNYGYTF.